These 32 T cell receptor beta chains came from one sample sequenced in a study of shared clonotypes between healthy human individuals. Generated by immunoSEQ multiplex PCR, the TCRdb table keeps only in-frame clones and is missing some. Altogether 1,500,000 or so clones are present, approximately 98.5% being singletons, with the ten largest covering 0.36%. Sequencing used naive CD4+ T cells sorted from blood. Subset of the sample: CD45RA+ positively selected. These receptors came from a man between 25 and 39 years old in good health.

The CDR3 sequence is CASPLDNEQFF. The DNA of the CDR3 is TGTGCCAGCCCGTTGGACAATGAGCAGTTCTTC. The rearrangement links TRBV19 to TRBJ2-1, with D unclear. Per the germline V gene, CDR1 is LNHDA and CDR2 is SQIVND (reference sequence). CDR3 size: 11 residues. V dropped 9 bases and J dropped 5 bases, with 8 bases sitting between them.

The chain joins TRBV7-8 to TRBJ1-3; 8 nucleotides line up with TRBD1. Germline CDR1 reads SGHVS; CDR2 reads FQNEAQ. CDR3 length: 14 amino acids. Unmatched junction bases numbered 7, after V lost 8 bases and J lost 4 bases. Here the CDR3 DNA reads TGTGCCAGCGGCCGGACAGGGCTCGGAAACACCATATATTTT. This translates into CASGRTGLGNTIYF.

This chain joins TRBV7-9 and TRBJ2-5; D not resolved. The length of the CDR3 is 14 residues. Per the germline V gene, CDR1 is SEHNR and CDR2 is FQNEAQ (reference sequence). The germline V and J ends were trimmed by 1 base and 3 bases, with 9 bases remaining between them. For the CDR3, the DNA is TGTGCCAGCAGCTTAGTGCGGTGGGAAGAGACCCAGTACTTC. Its translation is CASSLVRWEETQYF. Drawing the rest from reference TRBV7-9 and TRBJ2-5, the complete variable domain is DTGVSQNPRHKITKRGQNVTFRCDPISEHNRLYWYRQTLGQGPEFLTYFQNEAQLEKSRLLSDRFSAERPKGSFSTLEIQRTEQGDSAMYLCASSLVRWEETQYFGPGTRLLVL.

The chain has TRBV19 and TRBJ1-1; no firm D call. CDR3 size: 13 residues. Trimming took off 2 bases at V and 4 bases at J, with 8 bases between the two ends. Germline values: CDR1 LNHDA, CDR2 SQIVND (reference sequence). The CDR3 loop is CASSIQVGTEAFF. CDR3 bases: TGTGCCAGTAGTATACAGGTTGGCACTGAAGCTTTCTTT.

This rearrangement joins TRBV5-1 to TRBJ2-5, with no clear D. Germline V gene data show CDR1 as SGHRS and CDR2 as YFSETQ. There are 13 residues in the CDR3. V was pared by 3 bases and J by 5 bases, with 11 bases between. In DNA, the CDR3 is TGCGCCAGCAGCTACCCCGGAACCGAGACCCAGTACTTC. Its protein product is CASSYPGTETQYF.

This clone appeared once. The chain combines TRBV19 with TRBJ2-1, with TRBD2 matching 11 bases. From germline, CDR1 is LNHDA and CDR2 SQIVND (reference sequence). The CDR3 extends over 15 amino acids. The V segment lost 3 bases and the J segment 5 bases; nucleotides outside the gene matches: 3. CDR3 sequence (DNA): TGTGCCAGTAGTATCTCTAGCGGGAGGAACAATGAGCAGTTCTTC. Its translation: CASSISSGRNNEQFF.

The chain couples TRBV4-1 to TRBJ2-7; 10 bases fit TRBD1. Losses at the gene ends were 0 bases for V and 7 bases for J; bases not matched to a gene: 9. The germline V gene encodes CDR1 MGHRA and CDR2 YSYEKL. The CDR3 sequence is 16 residues long. The CDR3 sequence is CASSQDGGTGVGEQYF. DNA for the CDR3: TGCGCCAGCAGCCAAGATGGAGGGACAGGGGTAGGGGAGCAGTACTTC.

The rearrangement uses TRBV5-1 and TRBJ2-1, with 8 nucleotides matching TRBD1. Germline-derived CDR1 and CDR2 are SGHRS and YFSETQ. The trim removed 5 bases at V and 6 bases at J, leaving 10 bases unmatched. The CDR3 loop spans 15 amino acids. The CDR3, as DNA: TGCGCCAGCAGAGCCGACAGGGGATATTTCAATGAGCAGTTCTTC. It yields the protein CASRADRGYFNEQFF.

The genes are TRBV2 and TRBJ2-2, with TRBD2 identical over 13 bases. Trimming cost V 5 bases and J 8 bases; bases outside gene matches: 29. Germline lookup yields CDR1 SNHLY and CDR2 FYNNEI. The CDR3 loop spans 23 amino acids. CDR3 sequence reads: CASSTGNGTVVGTSGNIPGELFF. For the CDR3, the DNA is TGTGCCAGCAGTACCGGAAACGGGACGGTAGTCGGGACTAGCGGGAATATACCGGGGGAGCTGTTTTTT.

The V call is TRBV18, the J call TRBJ2-7, with 9 bases fitting TRBD1. The CDR3 loop spans 16 amino acids. After removal of 3 bases from V and 6 bases from J, the junction contained 12 bases not matched to a gene. Germline assignment: CDR1 KGHSH and CDR2 LQKENI. The CDR3 sequence is CASSPAGTGSVSEQYF. In DNA, the CDR3 is TGTGCCAGCTCACCCGCAGGGACAGGGTCCGTGAGCGAGCAGTACTTC. Together with reference TRBV18 and TRBJ2-7, the CDR3 gives the full variable domain: NAGVMQNPRHLVRRRGQEARLRCSPMKGHSHVYWYRQLPEEGLKFMVYLQKENIIDESGMPKERFSAEFPKEGPSILRIQQVVRGDSAAYFCASSPAGTGSVSEQYFGPGTRLTVT.

The chain is built from TRBV29-1 and TRBJ2-7, with 9 nucleotides matching TRBD2. J lost 3 bases, V lost 2 bases, and 8 bases had no gene match. Per germline, CDR1 SQVTM and CDR2 ANQGSEA. CDR3 length equals 15 residues. The CDR3 spells CSVEYWTSENYEQYF. In nucleotides, the CDR3 is TGCAGCGTTGAATATTGGACTAGCGAGAACTACGAGCAGTACTTC.

The rearrangement uses TRBV6-6 and TRBJ2-1, with a possible D match to TRBD2 (5 bases). CDR1 and CDR2 from the germline V gene are MNHNY and SVGAGI (reference sequence). V was cut by 5 bases and J by 9 bases, with 20 bases left in between. There are 15 residues in the CDR3. The chain's CDR3 is CASSPGIPRRGEQFF. CDR3 DNA: TGTGCCAGCAGTCCGGGAATCCCTAGGCGAGGTGAGCAGTTCTTC.

CDR3 nucleotides: TGTGCCAGCAGTGAAGAGGCTTTTGACTATGGCTACACCTTC. This gives the protein CASSEEAFDYGYTF. V and J are TRBV6-1 and TRBJ1-2; D remains ambiguous. From germline, CDR1 is MNHNS and CDR2 SASEGT. V dropped 1 base and J dropped 3 bases, with 9 bases sitting between them. The CDR3 covers 14 residues.

V gene TRBV18 combines with J gene TRBJ2-7, with 8 bases aligning to TRBD2. The CDR3 sequence is 15 residues long. Germline CDR1 KGHSH, CDR2 LQKENI. Trimming took 3 bases from V and 3 from J; bases not matched to a gene: 7. As DNA, the CDR3 is TGTGCCAGCTCACCTTCGGCTAGCGGGTTCTACGAGCAGTACTTC. Its translation is CASSPSASGFYEQYF. Full variable domain (outside the CDR3, taken from reference TRBV18 and TRBJ2-7): NAGVMQNPRHLVRRRGQEARLRCSPMKGHSHVYWYRQLPEEGLKFMVYLQKENIIDESGMPKERFSAEFPKEGPSILRIQQVVRGDSAAYFCASSPSASGFYEQYFGPGTRLTVT.

V and J are TRBV27 and TRBJ2-7; 8 bases fit TRBD1. Germline V gene data show CDR1 as MNHEY and CDR2 as SMNVEV (reference sequence). Germline trimming cut 3 bases from V and 3 bases from J; bases unmatched to any gene: 4. The CDR3 covers 14 residues. The CDR3 reads CASSFIGQGYEQYF. The CDR3 coding sequence is TGTGCCAGCAGTTTTATCGGACAGGGCTACGAGCAGTACTTC.

The gene calls are TRBV7-2 and TRBJ1-5; D uncertain. With 3 bases removed from V and 2 bases from J, the gap between germline ends came to 8 bases. CDR1 and CDR2 from the germline V gene are SGHTA and FQGNSA. The CDR3 contains 14 residues. This CDR3 is CASSFRPGNQPQHF. The CDR3 coding sequence is TGTGCCAGCAGCTTTAGACCGGGCAATCAGCCCCAGCATTTT.

The V and J genes are TRBV10-2 and TRBJ2-7; TRBD2 aligns across 9 bases. This CDR3 contains 13 residues. The junction had 7 bases not matched to a gene; V was cut back by 10 bases and J by 3 bases. Germline CDR1 WSHSY, CDR2 SAAADI. CDR3 sequence (DNA): TGCGCCACCCAGCTAGCGGGAAACTACGAGCAGTACTTC. Protein sequence: CATQLAGNYEQYF.

V and J are TRBV5-6 and TRBJ1-2; 8 bases map to TRBD1. V lost 4 bases and J lost 5; bases outside the gene matches: 7. This CDR3 spans 14 amino acids. The V gene's germline CDR1 is SGHDT and CDR2 YYEEEE. The CDR3 spells CASSLLTGEYGYTF. In nucleotides, the CDR3 is TGTGCCAGCAGCCTATTGACAGGGGAATATGGCTACACCTTC.

This sequence joins TRBV5-1 and TRBJ2-1; D is possibly TRBD1 (6 bases). The CDR3 is made up of 15 amino acids. Germline CDR1 is SGHRS and CDR2 is YFSETQ. The V end lost 1 base, the J end lost 5 bases, and 13 bases lay between the germline ends. The CDR3 spells CASSLSPWTDNEQFF. CDR3 nucleotide sequence: TGCGCCAGCAGCTTGTCGCCCTGGACAGACAATGAGCAGTTCTTC.

The chain couples TRBV11-2 to TRBJ2-5, with D perhaps matching TRBD1 (8 bases). Trimming shortened V by 6 bases and J by 12 bases, and 26 bases separated the two germline ends. From germline, CDR1 is SGHAT and CDR2 FQNNGV. The CDR3 covers 15 residues. The CDR3 sequence is CASRRGGTGPSGKYF. CDR3 DNA sequence: TGTGCCAGCAGAAGGGGGGGGACAGGACCAAGTGGGAAGTACTTC. Looking up the rest from reference TRBV11-2 and TRBJ2-5 gives the full variable domain: EAGVAQSPRYKIIEKRQSVAFWCNPISGHATLYWYQQILGQGPKLLIQFQNNGVVDDSQLPKDRFSAERLKGVDSTLKIQPAKLEDSAVYLCASRRGGTGPSGKYFGPGTRLLVL.

This chain uses TRBV6-6 with TRBJ2-3; D ambiguous. V was trimmed by 2 bases and J by 6 bases, leaving 9 bases between them. Germline CDR1 reads MNHNY; CDR2 reads SVGAGI (reference sequence). The CDR3 runs to 13 residues. This CDR3 reads CASSYDSGDTQYF. The CDR3 coding sequence is TGTGCCAGCAGTTACGACTCCGGGGATACGCAGTATTTT.

Here the CDR3 reads CASSELRGPYNEQFF. The CDR3 DNA follows: TGTGCCAGCAGTGAACTCAGAGGGCCCTACAATGAGCAGTTCTTC. The chain links TRBV6-4 to TRBJ2-1, with D perhaps matching TRBD2 (5 bases). The CDR3 is 15 residues long. Germline CDR1 reads MRHNA; CDR2 reads SNTAGT. V dropped 3 bases and J dropped 2 bases, with 11 bases sitting between them.

V and J are TRBV7-2 and TRBJ1-5; D might be TRBD1 (5 bases). The ends were cut back, 5 bases at V and 7 bases at J, with 12 bases in the middle. Germline CDR1 reads SGHTA; CDR2 reads FQGNSA. The CDR3 totals 13 residues. CDR3 loop: CASSRGEGQPQHF. For the CDR3, the DNA is TGTGCCAGCAGCAGAGGGGAGGGCCAGCCCCAGCATTTT.

V usage is TRBV27 and J usage is TRBJ2-1, with D perhaps assigned TRBD1 or TRBD2 (6 bases each). CDR1 is MNHEY and CDR2 is SMNVEV in the germline V gene (reference sequence). Trimming removed 8 bases from V and 9 bases from J, with 26 bases in between. The CDR3 contains 16 residues. DNA of the CDR3: TGTGCCAGCGCCCGGCAAGGACAGCAACTCGGGGGTGAGCAGTTCTTC. Its protein is CASARQGQQLGGEQFF.

This clone is a singleton in its sample. Here the CDR3 DNA reads TGTGCCAGCATTCTAGACGCGAACACCGGGGAGCTGTTTTTT. Its protein is CASILDANTGELFF. The J gene is TRBJ2-2, the V gene TRBV2; D remains ambiguous. Germline V gene lookup returns CDR1 SNHLY and CDR2 FYNNEI. The ends were cut back, 7 bases at V and 0 bases at J, with 9 bases in the middle. This CDR3 region has 14 residues.

CDR3 amino acids: CASSPGQGHGELFF. The CDR3 DNA reads as TGTGCCAGCTCACCAGGCCAGGGGCACGGGGAGCTGTTTTTT. This chain links TRBV18 with TRBJ2-2; TRBD1 might be the D (6 bases). V lost 2 bases, J lost 7 bases, and 11 bases lay in between. The CDR3 contains 14 residues. Germline assignment: CDR1 KGHSH and CDR2 LQKENI.

This chain links TRBV5-5 with TRBJ1-1; D gene unclear. Between the trimmed V and J ends, which lost 2 bases and 0 bases, there was a span of 8 bases. Germline-derived CDR1 and CDR2 are SGHKS and YYEKEE (reference sequence). The CDR3 covers 14 residues. The CDR3 loop reads CASSFDGLNTEAFF. The CDR3 DNA reads as TGTGCCAGCAGCTTCGACGGACTGAACACTGAAGCTTTCTTT. The entire variable domain, with the rest obtained from reference TRBV5-5 and TRBJ1-1, is as follows: DAGVTQSPTHLIKTRGQQVTLRCSPISGHKSVSWYQQVLGQGPQFIFQYYEKEERGRGNFPDRFSARQFPNYSSELNVNALLLGDSALYLCASSFDGLNTEAFFGQGTRLTVV.

The chain carries TRBV14 and TRBJ2-5; no reliable D call. Trimming left V 0 bases short and J 6 bases short, with 8 bases between. Germline values: CDR1 SGHDN, CDR2 FVKESK. The length of the CDR3 is 13 residues. The CDR3 protein is CASSQEIWKTQYF. CDR3 coding DNA: TGTGCCAGCAGCCAAGAAATCTGGAAGACCCAGTACTTC.

The chain carries TRBV10-3 and TRBJ1-3; 7 nucleotides line up with TRBD1. Per germline, CDR1 ENHRY and CDR2 SYGVKD. The V and J ends lost 10 bases and 2 bases, in that order; junction bases with no gene match: 2. This CDR3 spans 12 amino acids. The CDR3: CASGTAGNTIYF. The CDR3 DNA reads TGTGCCAGCGGGACAGCTGGAAACACCATATATTTT.

V and J are TRBV6-5 and TRBJ2-1; D gene ambiguous. In germline, CDR1 is MNHEY, CDR2 SVGAGI. The CDR3 length is 14 residues. V lost 0 bases, J lost 8 bases, and 11 bases lay in between. CDR3 nucleotide sequence: TGTGCCAGCAGTTACTCGCATGAAGGCGATGAGCAGTTCTTC. It is translated as CASSYSHEGDEQFF.

The chain couples TRBV2 to TRBJ2-1; possible D gene TRBD2, 6 bases. The V and J ends lost 3 bases and 1 base respectively, with 13 bases between them. This CDR3 is built from 16 residues. Germline CDR1 and CDR2: SNHLY and FYNNEI. The CDR3 DNA reads TGTGCCAGCAGTGATCCCATAGGAGGGTCCTACAATGAGCAGTTCTTC. It translates to CASSDPIGGSYNEQFF.

The chain carries TRBV21-1 and TRBJ2-7; TRBD2, the D gene given by the table, was not confirmed from the DNA. TRBV21-1 is recorded as a pseudogene. CDR3 length equals 15 residues. CDR3 DNA: TGTGCCAGCAGCAAAGCTCGGACTACCACCCACGAGCAGTACTTC. Translation: CASSKARTTTHEQYF.